The 11 T cell receptor beta chains listed next were all sequenced from one sample in a study of beta chain features in type 1 diabetes. General observations from the study: Type 1 diabetes patients had moderately but significantly shorter TCRB CDR3s in all four CD4+ subsets.

No antigen has been identified for these receptors. Expressed TCRB transcripts were sequenced, since all the RNA that had been isolated was reverse transcribed. Only in-frame clones appear in the TCRdb table, and some are missing; sequencing was by immunoSEQ multiplex PCR. The data contain over 200,000 clones, 11% of them singletons. The specimen sequenced was naive CD4+ T cells from blood. Source of these receptors: a man aged 25 to 40 with type 1 diabetes.

This clone was counted a few times. The chain combines TRBV6-1 with TRBJ2-1; 7 nucleotides align to TRBD2. CDR3 length: 15 amino acids. The V and J ends lost 4 bases and 10 bases, in that order; junction bases with no gene match: 13. CDR1 and CDR2 (germline): MNHNS, SASEGT. CDR3 DNA sequence: TGTGCCAGCAGTGTTAGAGGACGGGGGGAAGACGAGCAGTTCTTC. Translation: CASSVRGRGEDEQFF.

This clone showed up just a few times. V is TRBV2 and J is TRBJ1-5; D remains unclear. The germline gives CDR1 SNHLY, CDR2 FYNNEI. With 7 bases removed from V and 1 base from J, the gap between germline ends came to 11 bases. This CDR3 contains 14 residues. CDR3 region: CASTRGKSNQPQHF. As DNA, the CDR3 is TGTGCCAGCACCAGAGGAAAGAGCAATCAGCCCCAGCATTTT.

This clone has more than one count but fewer than ten. V usage is TRBV5-1 and J usage is TRBJ1-1, with TRBD1 matching over 9 bases. This CDR3 comprises 14 residues. Germline-derived CDR1 and CDR2 are SGHRS and YFSETQ. Trimming removed 3 bases from V and 1 base from J; junction bases left unmatched: 1. The chain's CDR3 is CASSWGQGNTEAFF. The DNA of the CDR3 is TGCGCCAGCAGCTGGGGACAGGGGAACACTGAAGCTTTCTTT.

This chain connects TRBV5-1 to TRBJ2-2; D not certain. The length of the CDR3 is 15 residues. The V gene's germline CDR1 is SGHRS and CDR2 YFSETQ. The V gene lost 4 bases and the J gene lost 0 bases, with 10 bases spanning the gap. CDR3: CASSPLETNTGELFF. CDR3 nucleotide sequence: TGCGCCAGCAGCCCCTTAGAGACGAACACCGGGGAGCTGTTTTTT.

This clone showed up just a few times. The chain carries TRBV21-1 and TRBJ2-5; the table's D gene call, TRBD2, was not cross checked with the DNA. TRBV21-1 is flagged as a pseudogene. This CDR3 has 19 residues. CDR3 nucleotides: TGTGCCAGCAGCAAAAACCCCTCAAAGATACTAGCGGGGGTAGAGACCCAGTACTTC. As protein: CASSKNPSKILAGVETQYF.

The chain links TRBV7-9 to TRBJ2-7; no definite D call. The CDR3 is 11 amino acids. V lost 5 bases, J lost 3 bases, and 5 bases lay in between. CDR1 SEHNR and CDR2 FQNEAQ come from the germline V gene (reference sequence). The CDR3 DNA is TGTGCCAGCAGCCGTAGCTACGAGCAGTACTTC. Amino acid sequence: CASSRSYEQYF.

V and J are TRBV7-3 and TRBJ2-5; D is perhaps TRBD1 (6 bases). From germline, CDR1 is SGHTA and CDR2 FQGTGA. V was cut by 8 bases and J by 1 base, with 11 bases left in between. The CDR3 is made up of 13 amino acids. In DNA, the CDR3 is TGTGCCAGCGCTAGGGGGATCCAAGAGACCCAGTACTTC. It yields the protein CASARGIQETQYF.

V and J are TRBV5-5 and TRBJ2-1, with 8 bases lining up with TRBD2. The CDR3 covers 14 residues. V was pared by 4 bases and J by 4 bases, with 4 bases of the junction left unmatched. From germline, CDR1 is SGHKS and CDR2 YYEKEE (reference sequence). The CDR3 DNA is TGTGCCAGCAGCGGGGTAGCGGGGTACAATGAGCAGTTCTTC. Residues: CASSGVAGYNEQFF.

The gene calls are TRBV30 and TRBJ1-2; TRBD1 aligns across 7 bases. The junction had 10 bases not matched to a gene; V was cut back by 0 bases and J by 3 bases. Germline V lookup: CDR1 GTSNPN, CDR2 SVGIG (reference sequence). CDR3 length: 16 amino acids. CDR3 amino acids: CAWSVTGDVNYYGYTF. CDR3 DNA sequence: TGTGCCTGGAGTGTTACAGGGGACGTTAACTACTATGGCTACACCTTC.

This clone came up a few times. Mismatch with germline at one junction end may stem from a read error. The CDR3 loop reads CASSLTGGASNEQYF. The CDR3 nucleotides are TGTGCCAGCAGCTTAACAGGGGGTGCCTCCAACGAGCAGTACTTC. V is TRBV7-3 and J is TRBJ2-7; tentative D call: TRBD1 (6 bases). In germline, CDR1 is SGHTA, CDR2 FQGTGA. The CDR3 covers 15 residues.

This clone turned up a few times. The rearrangement joins TRBV7-2 to TRBJ2-3, with D perhaps given as TRBD1 or TRBD2 (7 bases each). Germline V gene lookup returns CDR1 SGHTA and CDR2 FQGNSA. V lost 5 bases and J lost 2, with 14 bases in between. This CDR3 is 15 amino acids long. For the CDR3, the DNA is TGTGCCAGCAGCCTAGACAGGGACTACACAGATACGCAGTATTTT. This encodes CASSLDRDYTDTQYF. Full variable domain (rest looked up from reference TRBV7-2 and TRBJ2-3): GAGVSQSPSNKVTEKGKDVELRCDPISGHTALYWYRQSLGQGLEFLIYFQGNSAPDKSGLPSDRFSAERTGGSVSTLTIQRTQQEDSAVYLCASSLDRDYTDTQYFGPGTRLTVL.